This T cell receptor beta chain was profiled in a study of T-cell reconstitution after alpha-beta-depleted transplantation in children. Preparation of the TCRbeta library was carried out with unique molecular identifiers. TCRdb re-called the PCR reads through MiXCR, storing one row per CDR3 protein. The sample holds roughly 500,000 distinct CDR3 sequences, approximately 30% seen once. Per germline, CDR1 SGHRS and CDR2 YFSETQ. The CDR3 extends over 15 amino acids. V was cut by 3 bases and J by 6 bases, with 19 bases left in between. This TCR derives from a human donor who donated a stem cell graft to a child with aplastic anemia. The specimen comprised PBMCs from the stem cell graft donor, sampled from the stem cell graft. The chain is built from TRBV5-1 and TRBJ2-7; maybe TRBD2 (6 bases). The CDR3, as DNA: TGCGCCAGCAGCTCGAATCCGGGAGTACTAGGCGAGCAGTACTTC. Its protein is CASSSNPGVLGEQYF.